The sequence of this T cell receptor (beta chain) was determined in a study of blood T cell repertoires in COVID-19. Study-level information: The United States, Italy and Spain were the sources of the acute and convalescent COVID-19 samples. Sample material is recorded as cDNA or gDNA derived from T cells, B-cell-depleted T cells, or PBMCs.

Source study methods: Amplification from reference gene primers served as the basis for estimated nucleated cell counts. The method was immunoSEQ multiplex PCR; TCRdb's version includes in-frame clones alone and lacks a portion of them. V, J and clone size reflect that table, while D and trimming were determined from the DNA. The table includes roughly 290,000 clones, about 85% detected once. V was pared by 4 bases and J by 5 bases, with 5 bases of the junction left unmatched. Germline assignment: CDR1 SGHTS and CDR2 YDEGEE. The CDR3 totals 15 residues. Seattle patient enrollment occurred during active infection, with longitudinal follow-up thereafter.

This receptor was identified in a human donor with COVID-19, enrolled during active disease. The donor label of this sample is uncertain. Sequencing used peripheral blood. This chain uses TRBV5-8 with TRBJ1-5, with 11 bases lining up with TRBD1. CDR3 sequence reads: CASSPDRGRDQPQHF. CDR3 bases: TGTGCCAGCAGCCCGGACAGGGGGCGCGATCAGCCCCAGCATTTT.